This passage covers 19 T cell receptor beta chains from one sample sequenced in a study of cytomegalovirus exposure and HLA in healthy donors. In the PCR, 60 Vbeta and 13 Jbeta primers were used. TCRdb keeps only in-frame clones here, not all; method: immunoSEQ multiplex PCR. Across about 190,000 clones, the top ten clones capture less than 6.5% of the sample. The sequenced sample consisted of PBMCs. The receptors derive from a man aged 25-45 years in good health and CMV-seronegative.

CDR3 in DNA: TGTGCCTGGAATCCCGGGACAGGGTTTGGCAATCAGCCCCAGCATTTT. Translating gives CAWNPGTGFGNQPQHF. The V and J genes are TRBV30 and TRBJ1-5, with 9 nucleotides matching TRBD1. CDR3 size: 16 residues. Germline V gene data show CDR1 as GTSNPN and CDR2 as SVGIG (reference sequence). J gave up 2 bases and V 4 bases, and 9 bases lay outside the gene matches.

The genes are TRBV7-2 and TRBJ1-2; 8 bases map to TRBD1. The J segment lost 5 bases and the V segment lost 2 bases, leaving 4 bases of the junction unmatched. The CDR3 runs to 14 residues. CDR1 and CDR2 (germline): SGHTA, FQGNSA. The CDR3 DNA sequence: TGTGCCAGCAGCTTACCAGACAGGGGTTATGGCTACACCTTC. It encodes CASSLPDRGYGYTF.

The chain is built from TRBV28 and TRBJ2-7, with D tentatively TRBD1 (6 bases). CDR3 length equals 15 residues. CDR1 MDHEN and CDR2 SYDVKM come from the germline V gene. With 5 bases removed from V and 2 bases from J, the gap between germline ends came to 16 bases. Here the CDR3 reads CASSPYGGQPYEQYF. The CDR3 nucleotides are TGTGCCAGCAGTCCCTATGGGGGACAACCCTACGAGCAGTACTTC.

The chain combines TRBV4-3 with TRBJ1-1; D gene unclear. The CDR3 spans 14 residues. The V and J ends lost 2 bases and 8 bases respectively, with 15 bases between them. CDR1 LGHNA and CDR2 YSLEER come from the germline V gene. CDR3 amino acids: CASSQKAAGGEAFF. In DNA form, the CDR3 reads TGCGCCAGCAGCCAAAAGGCAGCGGGAGGGGAAGCTTTCTTT.

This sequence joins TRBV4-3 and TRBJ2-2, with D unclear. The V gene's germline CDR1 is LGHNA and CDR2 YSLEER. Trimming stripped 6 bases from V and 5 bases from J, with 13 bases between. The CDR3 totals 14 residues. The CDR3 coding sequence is TGCGCCAGCAGATCTTGGGCCGCTACCGGGGAGCTGTTTTTT. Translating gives CASRSWAATGELFF.

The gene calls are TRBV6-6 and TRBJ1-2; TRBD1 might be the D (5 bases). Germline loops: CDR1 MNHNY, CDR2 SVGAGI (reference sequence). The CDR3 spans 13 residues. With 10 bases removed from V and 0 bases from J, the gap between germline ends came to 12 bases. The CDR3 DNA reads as TGTGCCACCCGATCGACAGCTAACTATGGCTACACCTTC. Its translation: CATRSTANYGYTF.

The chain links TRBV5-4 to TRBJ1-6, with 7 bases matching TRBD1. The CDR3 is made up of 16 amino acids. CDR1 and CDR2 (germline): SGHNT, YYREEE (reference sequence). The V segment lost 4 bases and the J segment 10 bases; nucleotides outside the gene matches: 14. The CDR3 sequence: CASSPGQDLLGSPLHF. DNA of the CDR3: TGTGCCAGCAGCCCCGGACAGGACCTCTTAGGGTCACCCCTCCACTTT.

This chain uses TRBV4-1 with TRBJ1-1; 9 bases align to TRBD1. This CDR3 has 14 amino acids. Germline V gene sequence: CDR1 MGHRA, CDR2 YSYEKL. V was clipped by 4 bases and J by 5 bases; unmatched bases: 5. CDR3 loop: CASSLQGAGTEAFF. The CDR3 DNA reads TGCGCCAGCAGCCTACAGGGGGCTGGAACTGAAGCTTTCTTT.

The CDR3 here is CASSLSWAAWMNTEAFF. For the CDR3, the DNA is TGTGCCAGCAGTTTATCGTGGGCAGCTTGGATGAACACTGAAGCTTTCTTT. This rearrangement joins TRBV27 to TRBJ1-1, with D unresolved. CDR1 and CDR2 from the germline V gene are MNHEY and SMNVEV (reference sequence). Deletions cut 0 bases from V and 0 bases from J, with 14 bases between. The CDR3 contains 17 residues.

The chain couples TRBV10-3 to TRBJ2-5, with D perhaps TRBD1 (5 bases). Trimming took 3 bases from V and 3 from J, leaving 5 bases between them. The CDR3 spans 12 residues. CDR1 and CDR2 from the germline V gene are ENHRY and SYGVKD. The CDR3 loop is CAISDREETQYF. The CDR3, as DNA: TGTGCCATCAGTGACAGGGAAGAGACCCAGTACTTC.

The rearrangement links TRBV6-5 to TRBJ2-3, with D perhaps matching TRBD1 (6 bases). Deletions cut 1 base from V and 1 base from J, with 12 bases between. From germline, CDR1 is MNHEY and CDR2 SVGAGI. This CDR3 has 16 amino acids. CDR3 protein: CASSYFGAGGTDTQYF. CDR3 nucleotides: TGTGCCAGCAGTTACTTCGGGGCAGGGGGCACAGATACGCAGTATTTT.

CDR3 sequence: CASSPPTGDTEAFF. The CDR3, as DNA: TGTGCCAGCAGTCCACCGACGGGAGACACTGAAGCTTTCTTT. The chain carries TRBV6-5 and TRBJ1-1; D is unclear. The CDR3 contains 14 residues. CDR1 is MNHEY and CDR2 is SVGAGI in the germline V gene. The ends were cut back, 5 bases at V and 3 bases at J, with 13 bases in the middle.

The CDR3 bases are TGTGCCAGCTCACCGGACAGGAGAAGGGGCTACACCTTC. Protein product: CASSPDRRRGYTF. The V gene is TRBV18, the J gene TRBJ1-2; 7 bases match TRBD1. With V trimmed by 3 bases and J by 8 bases, 6 bases remained unmatched. This CDR3 is built from 13 residues. Germline CDR1 KGHSH, CDR2 LQKENI.

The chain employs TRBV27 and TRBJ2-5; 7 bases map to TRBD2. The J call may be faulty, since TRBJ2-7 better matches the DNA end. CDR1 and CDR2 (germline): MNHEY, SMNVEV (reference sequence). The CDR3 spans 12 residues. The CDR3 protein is CASSQGGHEQYF. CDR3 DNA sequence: TGTGCCAGCAGCCAGGGAGGGCACGAGCAGTACTTC.

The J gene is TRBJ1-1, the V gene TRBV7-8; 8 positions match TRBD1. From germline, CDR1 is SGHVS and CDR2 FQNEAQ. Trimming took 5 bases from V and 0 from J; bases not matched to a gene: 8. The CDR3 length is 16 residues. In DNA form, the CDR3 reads TGTGCCAGCAGCGGGACAGGCCAACAGATGAACACTGAAGCTTTCTTT. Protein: CASSGTGQQMNTEAFF.

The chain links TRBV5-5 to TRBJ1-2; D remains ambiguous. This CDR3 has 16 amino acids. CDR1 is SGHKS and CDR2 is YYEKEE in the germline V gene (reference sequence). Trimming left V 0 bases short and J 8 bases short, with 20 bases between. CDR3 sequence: CASSLGLSLIAGGYTF. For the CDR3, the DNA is TGTGCCAGCAGCTTGGGCCTGAGCCTAATCGCGGGAGGCTACACCTTC. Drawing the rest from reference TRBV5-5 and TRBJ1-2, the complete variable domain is DAGVTQSPTHLIKTRGQQVTLRCSPISGHKSVSWYQQVLGQGPQFIFQYYEKEERGRGNFPDRFSARQFPNYSSELNVNALLLGDSALYLCASSLGLSLIAGGYTFGSGTRLTVV.

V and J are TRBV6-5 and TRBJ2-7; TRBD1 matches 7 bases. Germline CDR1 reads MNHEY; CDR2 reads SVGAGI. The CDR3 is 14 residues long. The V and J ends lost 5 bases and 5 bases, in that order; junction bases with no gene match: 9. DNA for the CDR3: TGTGCCAGCAGTGACGGCAGGGGGAGCCACGAGCAGTACTTC. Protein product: CASSDGRGSHEQYF.

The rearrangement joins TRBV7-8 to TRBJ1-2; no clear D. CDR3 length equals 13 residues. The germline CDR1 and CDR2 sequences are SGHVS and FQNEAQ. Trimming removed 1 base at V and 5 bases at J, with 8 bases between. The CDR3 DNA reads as TGTGCCAGCAGCTTAGGAGAGATATATGGCTACACCTTC. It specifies CASSLGEIYGYTF. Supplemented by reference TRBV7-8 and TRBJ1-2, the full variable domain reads GAGVSQSPRYKVAKRGQDVALRCDPISGHVSLFWYQQALGQGPEFLTYFQNEAQLDKSGLPSDRFFAERPEGSVSTLKIQRTQQEDSAVYLCASSLGEIYGYTFGSGTRLTVV.

CDR3 DNA: TGTGCCAGCAGTAAGAACAGGGAACGAAGCTATGGCTACACCTTC. Translating gives CASSKNRERSYGYTF. The V call is TRBV6-6, the J call TRBJ1-2, with D possibly matching TRBD1 (6 bases). Germline CDR1 MNHNY, CDR2 SVGAGI (reference sequence). The CDR3 length is 15 residues. V was shortened by 5 bases and J by 4 bases, with 17 bases between the two germline ends.